The clone carrying this T cell receptor (beta chain) has ten or more counts. Its antigen is as yet unknown. The protocol attached unique molecular identifiers to individual cDNA molecules. From the 5' RACE reads, TCRdb called clonotypes with MiXCR, one entry per CDR3 protein. Of some 30,000 distinct CDR3 sequences detected, about 4.7% appear once; the ten largest clones hold almost 8%. The length of the CDR3 is 17 residues. From germline, CDR1 is SGHAT and CDR2 FQNNGV. V shed 3 bases and J 5 bases; nucleotides not matched to a gene: 8. The sample originates from a study of early T cells in non-severe SARS-CoV-2 infection. Overall study: Sequenced material consisted of bulk RNA (from unsorted whole blood), and chains were unpaired. Study results and limitations: There was a bias toward anti-spike CD8 responses in VDJdb matching, which missed private and CD4 specificities.

This clonotype was obtained from an adult who was a healthcare worker with PCR-confirmed SARS-CoV-2 infection or an uninfected control (not recorded which). The chain has TRBV11-2 and TRBJ2-2, with 11 bases that match TRBD2. Sequences were obtained from whole blood. CDR3 bases: TGTGCCAGCAGCTTCCCTCGTGGACTAGCGGGTACCGGGGAGCTGTTTTTT. Translation gives CASSFPRGLAGTGELFF. Full variable domain (missing parts from reference TRBV11-2 and TRBJ2-2): EAGVAQSPRYKIIEKRQSVAFWCNPISGHATLYWYQQILGQGPKLLIQFQNNGVVDDSQLPKDRFSAERLKGVDSTLKIQPAKLEDSAVYLCASSFPRGLAGTGELFFGEGSRLTVL.